This TCR beta chain was recovered during a study of CXCR3-negative and CXCR3-positive naive CD8 T cells. Looking at the study overall: For each library, about 1.5 +/- 0.3 million TRB reads were obtained, roughly 140 million in total. Study-wide findings and caveats: Compared with CXCR3-negative naive cells, CXCR3-positive naive cells showed more hydrophobic TRB CDR3s. Diversity was high in both naive subsets and much lower in memory cells.

The CDR3 is 15 amino acids. The germline V gene encodes CDR1 MNHEY and CDR2 SVGEGT. Points on this clonotype: Its antigen is not known.

With UMI labels, 5' RACE was used to prepare the TRB cDNA libraries. After re-calling the 5' RACE reads, TCRdb lists one entry per CDR3 protein, DNA absent. The sample data list some 47,000 distinct CDR3 sequences. The J gene is TRBJ2-1, the V gene TRBV6-2 or TRBV6-3; TCRdb designates TRBD2, a call that cannot be tested without DNA. The TCR sequence derives from a human donor in good health. Some clones in this sample may be carry-over from other donors' samples. The material sequenced was naive CXCR3+ CD8+ T cells from blood. Subset meaning: CD45RO-CCR7+CD27+CD95- naive CD8+ T cells expressing CXCR3 (TNR3+). Here the CDR3 reads CASSYTHEGGNEQFF.